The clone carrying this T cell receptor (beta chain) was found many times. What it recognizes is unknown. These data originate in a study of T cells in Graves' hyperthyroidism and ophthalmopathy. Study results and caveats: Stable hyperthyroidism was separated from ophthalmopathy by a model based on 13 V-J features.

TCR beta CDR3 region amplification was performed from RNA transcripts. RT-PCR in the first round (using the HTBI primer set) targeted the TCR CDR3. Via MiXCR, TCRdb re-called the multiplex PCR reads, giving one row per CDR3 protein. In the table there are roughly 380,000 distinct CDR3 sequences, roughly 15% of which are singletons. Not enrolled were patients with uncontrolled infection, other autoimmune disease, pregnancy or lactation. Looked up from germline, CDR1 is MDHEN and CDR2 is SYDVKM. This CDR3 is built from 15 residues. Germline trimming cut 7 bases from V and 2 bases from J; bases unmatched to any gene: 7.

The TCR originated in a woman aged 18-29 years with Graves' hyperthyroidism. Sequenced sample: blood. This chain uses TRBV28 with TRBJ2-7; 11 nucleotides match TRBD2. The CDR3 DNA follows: TGTGCCAGCACCTCCGGGACTAGCGGTCCCTACGAGCAGTACTTC. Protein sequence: CASTSGTSGPYEQYF.